Listed below are T cell receptor beta chains from one sample, sequenced in a study of cytomegalovirus exposure and HLA in healthy donors. The repertoire was sequenced with immunoSEQ multiplex PCR; TCRdb's copy has only in-frame clones and lacks some. Among hundreds of thousands of clones listed, approximately 82% were seen once. What was sequenced was PBMCs. These TCRs come from a male donor in good health and CMV-seronegative. Both conserved end residues are part of each CDR3. The order of the fields is clone size, CDR3 length, V gene, D gene, J gene, CDR3 protein, CDR3 DNA. A D gene is named only where the DNA matches it firmly. Clone sizes are given selectively: once, few, many, or a class where the clone is expanded.

size: few
length: 13
V: TRBV7-9
D: -
J: TRBJ2-2
CDR3: CASSLARTGELFF
DNA: TGTGCCAGCAGCTTAGCCCGCACCGGGGAGCTGTTTTTT

size: -
length: 15
V: TRBV7-3
D: TRBD2
J: TRBJ2-7
CDR3: CASSLGGLAGGEQYF
DNA: TGTGCCAGCAGCTTAGGTGGTCTAGCGGGGGGCGAGCAGTACTTC

size: -
length: 15
V: TRBV25-1
D: -
J: TRBJ2-1
CDR3: CASSVTGSSYNEQFF
DNA: TGTGCCAGCAGTGTAACCGGGAGCTCCTACAATGAGCAGTTCTTC

size: few
length: 15
V: TRBV4-1
D: TRBD1
J: TRBJ2-7
CDR3: CASSPLGQGAYEQYF
DNA: TGCGCCAGCAGCCCGTTGGGACAGGGGGCCTACGAGCAGTACTTC

size: -
length: 16
V: TRBV12-5
D: -
J: TRBJ2-5
CDR3: CASGLGGRGNQETQYF
DNA: TGTGCTAGTGGTTTGGGTGGTAGGGGGAACCAAGAGACCCAGTACTTC

size: once
length: 15
V: TRBV30
D: -
J: TRBJ1-5
CDR3: CAWSVRGIGNQPQHF
DNA: TGTGCCTGGAGTGTACGCGGGATTGGCAATCAGCCCCAGCATTTT

size: -
length: 15
V: TRBV2
D: TRBD2
J: TRBJ2-3
CDR3: CASSESPSGTDTQYF
DNA: TGTGCCAGCAGTGAATCCCCTAGCGGGACAGATACGCAGTATTTT

size: -
length: 15
V: TRBV18
D: -
J: TRBJ1-5
CDR3: CASSPPYSINQPQHF
DNA: TGTGCCAGCTCACCACCCTACAGTATCAATCAGCCCCAGCATTTT

size: -
length: 14
V: TRBV28
D: TRBD1
J: TRBJ1-6
CDR3: CASSRDSINSPLHF
DNA: TGTGCCAGCAGTCGGGACAGCATCAATTCACCCCTCCACTTT

size: few
length: 14
V: TRBV6-5
D: -
J: TRBJ2-1
CDR3: CASSSQGSFNEQFF
DNA: TGTGCCAGCAGTTCCCAGGGCAGTTTCAATGAGCAGTTCTTC

size: -
length: 14
V: TRBV28
D: TRBD1
J: TRBJ1-5
CDR3: CASSFLTGIQPQHF
DNA: TGTGCCAGCAGTTTCTTGACAGGGATTCAGCCCCAGCATTTT

size: -
length: 15
V: TRBV19
D: TRBD2
J: TRBJ2-1
CDR3: CASSHTSVSYNEQFF
DNA: TGTGCCAGTAGCCATACTAGCGTCTCCTACAATGAGCAGTTCTTC

size: -
length: 15
V: TRBV27
D: -
J: TRBJ2-5
CDR3: CASSLQGGTSETQYF
DNA: TGTGCCAGCAGTTTACAGGGCGGGACGTCGGAGACCCAGTACTTC

size: -
length: 15
V: TRBV9
D: TRBD1
J: TRBJ2-5
CDR3: CASSLSGQGQEAQYF
DNA: TGTGCCAGCAGCCTATCGGGACAGGGCCAAGAGGCCCAGTACTTC

size: -
length: 14
V: TRBV2
D: TRBD2
J: TRBJ2-3
CDR3: CASRMGRGVDTQYF
DNA: TGTGCCAGCAGGATGGGGAGGGGCGTAGATACGCAGTATTTT

size: -
length: 12
V: TRBV19
D: -
J: TRBJ2-7
CDR3: CASSGRWREQYF
DNA: TGTGCCAGTAGTGGGCGGTGGAGGGAGCAGTACTTC

size: once
length: 13
V: TRBV10-3
D: -
J: TRBJ1-2
CDR3: CAISAGEYYGYTF
DNA: TGTGCCATCAGTGCCGGGGAATACTATGGCTACACCTTC

size: -
length: 16
V: TRBV9
D: TRBD2
J: TRBJ2-5
CDR3: CASSPGLALIGETQYF
DNA: TGTGCCAGCAGCCCTGGACTAGCCTTAATAGGGGAGACCCAGTACTTC

size: -
length: 19
V: TRBV18
D: -
J: TRBJ2-7
CDR3: CASSLKTGKAPISSYEQYF
DNA: TGTGCCAGCTCACTGAAGACAGGAAAGGCTCCTATCAGCTCCTACGAGCAGTACTTC

size: -
length: 15
V: TRBV11-3
D: TRBD2
J: TRBJ2-1
CDR3: CASSGPGTSGNEQFF
DNA: TGTGCCAGCAGCGGACCCGGGACTAGCGGCAATGAGCAGTTCTTC

size: -
length: 19
V: TRBV19
D: TRBD1
J: TRBJ1-5
CDR3: CASSRPPGQGPPANQPQHF
DNA: TGTGCCAGTAGTAGACCGCCGGGACAGGGGCCACCAGCAAATCAGCCCCAGCATTTT

size: -
length: 15
V: TRBV9
D: -
J: TRBJ2-3
CDR3: CASTSGGASTDTQYF
DNA: TGTGCCAGCACCTCTGGCGGGGCTAGCACAGATACGCAGTATTTT

size: once
length: 16
V: TRBV18
D: -
J: TRBJ2-5
CDR3: CASSPSSRAYQETQYF
DNA: TGTGCCAGCTCACCGAGCTCCAGGGCTTACCAAGAGACCCAGTACTTC

size: -
length: 14
V: TRBV5-6
D: TRBD1
J: TRBJ2-1
CDR3: CASSLGTGYNEQFF
DNA: TGTGCCAGCAGCTTAGGGACAGGGTACAATGAGCAGTTCTTC

size: few
length: 14
V: TRBV2
D: -
J: TRBJ1-1
CDR3: CASSIGMGGTEAFF
DNA: TGTGCCAGCAGCATAGGAATGGGAGGGACTGAAGCTTTCTTT

size: once
length: 16
V: TRBV7-3
D: TRBD1
J: TRBJ2-1
CDR3: CASSLRVGTGINEQFF
DNA: TGTGCCAGCAGCTTAAGGGTGGGGACAGGGATCAATGAGCAGTTCTTC

size: -
length: 14
V: TRBV30
D: -
J: TRBJ1-5
CDR3: CAWRVGSGNQPQHF
DNA: TGTGCCTGGAGGGTCGGGTCGGGCAATCAGCCCCAGCATTTT

size: -
length: 16
V: TRBV2
D: -
J: TRBJ1-6
CDR3: CASTTTASSYNSPLHF
DNA: TGTGCCAGCACCACGACAGCGAGCTCCTATAATTCACCCCTCCACTTT

size: -
length: 14
V: TRBV7-9
D: TRBD1
J: TRBJ2-3
CDR3: CASSFGQGTDTQYF
DNA: TGTGCCAGCAGCTTTGGACAGGGTACAGATACGCAGTATTTT

size: once
length: 16
V: TRBV19
D: TRBD1
J: TRBJ2-2
CDR3: CASRMTGGLNTGELFF
DNA: TGTGCCAGTAGGATGACAGGGGGCTTGAACACCGGGGAGCTGTTTTTT

size: once
length: 16
V: TRBV9
D: TRBD2
J: TRBJ2-5
CDR3: CASSEGTSGSTETQYF
DNA: TGTGCCAGCAGCGAAGGGACTAGCGGGAGCACGGAGACCCAGTACTTC

size: -
length: 13
V: TRBV30
D: TRBD2
J: TRBJ2-7
CDR3: CAWETSGSYEQYF
DNA: TGTGCCTGGGAAACTAGCGGGAGTTACGAGCAGTACTTC

size: -
length: 15
V: TRBV19
D: TRBD1
J: TRBJ2-7
CDR3: CASSPPDRDTYEQYF
DNA: TGTGCCAGTAGTCCTCCGGACAGGGATACCTACGAGCAGTACTTC

size: few
length: 14
V: TRBV27
D: TRBD2
J: TRBJ2-7
CDR3: CASSEGGRATEQYF
DNA: TGTGCCAGCAGTGAGGGTGGGAGGGCCACCGAGCAGTACTTC

size: -
length: 13
V: TRBV19
D: -
J: TRBJ2-1
CDR3: CASSVFSGNEQFF
DNA: TGTGCCAGTAGTGTCTTTTCGGGAAATGAGCAGTTCTTC

size: once
length: 16
V: TRBV7-8
D: TRBD1
J: TRBJ1-5
CDR3: CASSGGQTVNGQPQHF
DNA: TGTGCCAGCAGCGGGGGACAGACGGTGAACGGTCAGCCCCAGCATTTT

size: -
length: 14
V: TRBV28
D: TRBD2
J: TRBJ2-5
CDR3: CASSLAGAQETQYF
DNA: TGTGCCAGCAGTTTAGCGGGAGCTCAAGAGACCCAGTACTTC

size: -
length: 17
V: TRBV18
D: TRBD2
J: TRBJ2-1
CDR3: CASSYLGPSGVNNEQFF
DNA: TGTGCCAGCTCATACCTTGGGCCTAGCGGGGTTAACAATGAGCAGTTCTTC

size: once
length: 13
V: TRBV7-9
D: TRBD2
J: TRBJ2-1
CDR3: CARASGKTNEQFF
DNA: TGTGCCAGAGCTAGCGGGAAGACCAATGAGCAGTTCTTC

size: -
length: 15
V: TRBV6-5
D: TRBD2
J: TRBJ2-5
CDR3: CASKTLAAYQETQYF
DNA: TGTGCCAGCAAAACACTAGCGGCCTACCAAGAGACCCAGTACTTC

size: -
length: 14
V: TRBV5-4
D: -
J: TRBJ2-1
CDR3: CASSLAGVVNEQFF
DNA: TGTGCCAGCAGCTTAGCCGGTGTTGTAAATGAGCAGTTCTTC

size: -
length: 16
V: TRBV7-9
D: TRBD1
J: TRBJ1-5
CDR3: CASSDGQGASNQPQHF
DNA: TGTGCCAGCAGCGACGGACAGGGGGCTAGCAATCAGCCCCAGCATTTT

size: few
length: 13
V: TRBV19
D: TRBD1
J: TRBJ1-1
CDR3: CASSSWTGIEAFF
DNA: TGTGCCAGTAGTTCATGGACAGGGATTGAAGCTTTCTTT

size: -
length: 14
V: TRBV6-5
D: TRBD1
J: TRBJ2-2
CDR3: CASRRDRGPGELFF
DNA: TGTGCCAGCAGACGAGACAGGGGGCCTGGGGAGCTGTTTTTT